This passage covers 12 T cell receptor beta chains from one sample sequenced in a study of blood T cell repertoires in COVID-19. The assay was immunoSEQ multiplex PCR, and TCRdb's table has in-frame clones only and misses some. The sample contains a few hundred thousand clones, more than 75% of which appear only once. Sequenced sample: peripheral blood. The receptors shown here come from a human donor with acute or convalescent COVID-19. The donor label of this sample is uncertain.

The V and J genes are TRBV15 and TRBJ1-6; D possibly corresponds to TRBD1 (6 bases). The CDR3 has 14 residues. Trimming removed 6 bases from V and 7 bases from J, with 13 bases in between. Germline-derived CDR1 and CDR2 are LNHNV and YYDKDF (reference sequence). CDR3 loop: CATRGGARNSPLHF. The CDR3 DNA sequence: TGTGCCACCAGGGGGGGGGCCCGAAATTCACCCCTCCACTTT.

The J gene is TRBJ2-1, the V gene TRBV9; 9 bases align to TRBD2. CDR1 SGDLS and CDR2 YYNGEE come from the germline V gene. The CDR3 loop spans 14 amino acids. V was pared by 3 bases and J by 7 bases, with 5 bases of the junction left unmatched. The CDR3 DNA sequence: TGTGCCAGCAGCGGCGGGGGGGCCTGGAATGAGCAGTTCTTC. This sequence encodes CASSGGGAWNEQFF.

This rearrangement joins TRBV25-1 to TRBJ1-6; 8 nucleotides agree with TRBD1. This CDR3 is built from 15 residues. The trim removed 3 bases at V and 5 bases at J, leaving 3 bases unmatched. Germline values: CDR1 MGHDK, CDR2 SYGVNS. Written as DNA, the CDR3 is TGTGCCAGCAGTGACAGGACAGGGAATAATTCACCCCTCCACTTT. This gives the protein CASSDRTGNNSPLHF. The full variable domain, rest sourced from reference TRBV25-1 and TRBJ1-6, is EADIYQTPRYLVIGTGKKITLECSQTMGHDKMYWYQQDPGMELHLIHYSYGVNSTEKGDLSSESTVSRIRTEHFPLTLESARPSHTSQYLCASSDRTGNNSPLHFGNGTRLTVT.

This chain joins TRBV28 and TRBJ1-2, with D possibly matching TRBD1 (6 bases). Deletions cut 6 bases from V and 3 bases from J, with 11 bases between. Per germline, CDR1 MDHEN and CDR2 SYDVKM. CDR3 size: 13 residues. The CDR3 nucleotides are TGTGCCAGCAGCACCGGGACACACTATGGCTACACCTTC. As protein: CASSTGTHYGYTF.

DNA of the CDR3: TGTGCCAGCAGTCCCCATGGCCTCTACGAGCAGTACTTC. Translated: CASSPHGLYEQYF. V and J are TRBV6-6 and TRBJ2-7; no firm D call. Germline V gives CDR1 MNHNY, CDR2 SVGAGI (reference sequence). This CDR3 is built from 13 residues. With 5 bases removed from V and 3 bases from J, the gap between germline ends came to 11 bases.

V usage is TRBV9 and J usage is TRBJ2-2; 10 bases line up with TRBD2. The germline CDR1 and CDR2 sequences are SGDLS and YYNGEE. The CDR3 runs 16 residues. With V trimmed by 4 bases and J by 5 bases, 8 bases remained unmatched. The CDR3 nucleotides read TGTGCCAGCAGCCCCCTCCCTAGCGGGGGTACCGGGGAGCTGTTTTTT. Encoded protein: CASSPLPSGGTGELFF.

The chain joins TRBV5-1 to TRBJ1-4; the D gene is possibly TRBD1 (5 bases). CDR3 length: 16 residues. CDR1 and CDR2 (germline): SGHRS, YFSETQ. V was pared by 2 bases and J by 3 bases, with 14 bases between. This chain's CDR3 is CASSFTTGVANEKLFF. The CDR3 DNA is TGCGCCAGCAGCTTTACAACAGGAGTGGCTAATGAAAAACTGTTTTTT.

The chain links TRBV19 to TRBJ2-7; 7 bases fit TRBD2. Germline CDR1 LNHDA, CDR2 SQIVND (reference sequence). CDR3 length equals 17 residues. V lost 3 bases to trimming and J lost 0 bases; unmatched junction nucleotides: 11. Here the CDR3 reads CASSMRVAGWSSYEQYF. CDR3 coding DNA: TGTGCCAGTAGTATGCGGGTAGCGGGTTGGAGCTCCTACGAGCAGTACTTC.

The chain's CDR3 is CAISELLGGYEQYF. CDR3 bases: TGTGCCATCAGTGAGCTTCTCGGCGGTTACGAGCAGTACTTC. The chain is built from TRBV10-3 and TRBJ2-7; no clear D gene. The ends were cut back, 2 bases at V and 4 bases at J, with 12 bases in the middle. The germline CDR1 and CDR2 sequences are ENHRY and SYGVKD. This CDR3 contains 14 residues.

This chain links TRBV18 with TRBJ1-1, with TRBD1 as a possible D gene (6 bases). Germline CDR1 reads KGHSH; CDR2 reads LQKENI. The V end was cut by 6 bases, the J end by 5 bases, with 13 bases between. The CDR3 runs to 13 residues. The CDR3 sequence: CASSLDRRTEAFF. The CDR3, as DNA: TGTGCCAGCTCGCTTGACAGGAGGACTGAAGCTTTCTTT.

The chain combines TRBV10-2 with TRBJ1-4, with 7 bases identical to TRBD1. Germline CDR1 WSHSY, CDR2 SAAADI. V lost 5 bases and J lost 8; bases outside the gene matches: 8. The CDR3 extends over 14 amino acids. CDR3 sequence reads: CASSWGDSREKLFF. The CDR3 DNA follows: TGCGCCAGCAGTTGGGGGGACAGCCGGGAAAAACTGTTTTTT.

The genes are TRBV12-3 or TRBV12-4 and TRBJ1-1; the D gene is possibly TRBD1 (5 bases). Between the trimmed V and J ends, which lost 3 bases and 10 bases, there was a span of 15 bases. This CDR3 region has 13 residues. In DNA, the CDR3 is TGTGCCAGCAGTTTGATAGGGGCCCTTGGAGCTTTCTTT. Translated: CASSLIGALGAFF.